The 16 T cell receptor beta chains listed next were all sequenced from one sample in a study of T cells in Graves' hyperthyroidism and ophthalmopathy (dated by TCRdb to about 2019). Library creation used multiplex PCR. Reads for this sample came from an Illumina HiSeq 2000. The TCR beta CDR3 regions were amplified from the RNA transcripts. A first-round RT-PCR of the TCR CDR3 used the HTBI primer set with the Qiagen OneStep RT-PCR kit. TCRdb ran its own pipeline on the public reads, namely fastp trimming at Q25 and MiXCR clone calling, and kept in-frame beta chains. Identical CDR3 proteins give one entry, which carries the most common genes and DNA. This sample is represented by 600,000 to 750,000 distinct CDR3 sequences; roughly 17% of them were singletons. The leading ten clones occupy around a sixth of the sample. Sequencing was done on a sample of blood. The origin of the receptors is a man between 45 and 60 years old with Graves' hyperthyroidism.

The chain uses TRBV30 and TRBJ2-2; TRBD1 might be the D (5 bases). Trimming removed 0 bases from V and 13 bases from J, with 9 bases in between. Germline CDR1 and CDR2: GTSNPN and SVGIG (reference sequence). The CDR3 has 11 amino acids. DNA for the CDR3: TGTGCCTGGAGTGTACAGGCGGCGCTGTTTTTT. Protein product: CAWSVQAALFF.

Ten or more counts support this clonotype. This rearrangement joins TRBV6-1 to TRBJ1-2; a weak D match, TRBD1 (5 bases). The ends were cut back, 6 bases at V and 2 bases at J, with 16 bases in the middle. The V gene's germline CDR1 is MNHNS and CDR2 SASEGT. The CDR3 consists of 15 residues. CDR3 sequence reads: CASSGKPWTNYGYTF. CDR3 bases: TGTGCCAGCAGCGGGAAGCCCTGGACAAACTATGGCTACACCTTC.

This clonotype was detected ten times or more. This chain connects TRBV12-3 or TRBV12-4 to TRBJ2-1; D uncertain. Between the trimmed V and J ends, which lost 2 bases and 5 bases, there was a span of 7 bases. There are 13 residues in the CDR3. The CDR3 region has the DNA TGTGCCAGCAGTTTATTGGGGAACAATGAGCAGTTCTTC. It encodes CASSLLGNNEQFF.

The rearrangement links TRBV4-1 to TRBJ2-1; 10 bases align to TRBD2. This CDR3 comprises 18 residues. Looked up from germline, CDR1 is MGHRA and CDR2 is YSYEKL. With V trimmed by 3 bases and J by 4 bases, 12 bases remained unmatched. The CDR3, as DNA: TGCGCCAGCAGCCAGACTGTCCTAGCGGGAGTGGGTTACAATGAGCAGTTCTTC. This codes for CASSQTVLAGVGYNEQFF.

Many counts were recorded for this clonotype. The genes are TRBV20-1 and TRBJ2-3; 12 bases line up with TRBD2. There are 14 residues in the CDR3. V lost 5 bases and J lost 9; bases outside the gene matches: 9. Germline CDR1 and CDR2: DFQATT and SNEGSKA (reference sequence). CDR3 sequence: CSAGLAGIQGTQYF. The DNA for the CDR3 is TGCAGTGCTGGACTAGCGGGAATCCAGGGGACGCAGTATTTT.

This clonotype was picked up a small number of times. The chain has TRBV18 and TRBJ1-1; D is perhaps TRBD1 (5 bases). Germline CDR1 is KGHSH and CDR2 is LQKENI. Deletions cut 0 bases from V and 0 bases from J, with 8 bases between. The CDR3 has 15 amino acids. The CDR3 reads CASSPPNRMNTEAFF. For the CDR3, the DNA is TGTGCCAGCTCACCACCGAACAGGATGAACACTGAAGCTTTCTTT.

There are many counts of this clonotype. V gene TRBV9 combines with J gene TRBJ2-5; 12 bases line up with TRBD2. V shed 0 bases, J shed 4 bases, and the junction held 1 base outside the gene matches. The CDR3 is made up of 15 amino acids. Germline values: CDR1 SGDLS, CDR2 YYNGEE. CDR3: CASSVELAGGETQYF. For the CDR3, the DNA is TGTGCCAGCAGCGTAGAACTAGCGGGAGGAGAGACCCAGTACTTC.

This clonotype has a count of ten or more. V gene TRBV5-1 combines with J gene TRBJ1-6; D call uncertain. CDR1 and CDR2 (germline): SGHRS, YFSETQ. The CDR3 covers 15 residues. Trimming took off 5 bases at V and 12 bases at J, with 21 bases between the two ends. The CDR3 reads CASRLNSAGIVPLHF. As DNA, the CDR3 is TGCGCCAGCAGACTCAACAGCGCGGGGATTGTACCCCTCCACTTT.

As concerns this clonotype: Being one base from a much bigger clone, this may be a read error. The V call is TRBV3-1, the J call TRBJ1-2, with no clear D. This CDR3 is 12 amino acids long. Germline V lookup: CDR1 LGHDT, CDR2 YNNKEL (reference sequence). The CDR3 region is CASGQAARGYTF. DNA for the CDR3: TGTGCCAGCGGCCAAGCAGCGAGAGGCTACACCTTC.

This clonotype was observed a few times. The chain has TRBV20-1 and TRBJ2-1; D call uncertain. V was clipped by 0 bases and J by 0 bases, with 12 bases between them. Germline V lookup: CDR1 DFQATT, CDR2 SNEGSKA (reference sequence). The CDR3 is 16 amino acids. The CDR3 coding sequence is TGCAGTGCTAGAGATGTTAGCCGGAGCTCCTACAATGAGCAGTTCTTC. This sequence encodes CSARDVSRSSYNEQFF.

Only a few counts were recorded for this clonotype. The chain employs TRBV7-2 and TRBJ2-7; TRBD1 matches 8 bases. CDR3 length: 13 amino acids. Trimming took 9 bases from V and 0 from J; bases not matched to a gene: 4. Germline V CDR1 and CDR2: SGHTA, FQGNSA. CDR3 DNA sequence: TGTGCCAGACGGGGACAGGACTCCTACGAGCAGTACTTC. Amino acids: CARRGQDSYEQYF.

This clonotype was counted a few times. V and J are TRBV12-3 or TRBV12-4 and TRBJ2-3, with 9 bases identical to TRBD2. The ends lost 3 bases at V and 6 bases at J; junction bases unmatched: 4. CDR3 size: 14 residues. CDR3 sequence (DNA): TGTGCCAGCAGTTTCGGACTAGCGCTGGATACGCAGTATTTT. This sequence encodes CASSFGLALDTQYF.

This clonotype was seen repeatedly, ten times or more. The rearrangement joins TRBV2 to TRBJ2-1; no reliable D call. This CDR3 is 14 amino acids long. Germline V gene sequence: CDR1 SNHLY, CDR2 FYNNEI. The ends were cut back, 5 bases at V and 2 bases at J, with 10 bases in the middle. The CDR3 DNA sequence: TGTGCCAGCAGTTTGGAGCCTCCCTACAATGAGCAGTTCTTC. Translation gives CASSLEPPYNEQFF.

The table lists this clonotype with many counts. The V call is TRBV28, the J call TRBJ2-5; 10 nucleotides line up with TRBD2. Per the germline V gene, CDR1 is MDHEN and CDR2 is SYDVKM. The CDR3 extends over 19 amino acids. With 7 bases clipped from V and 1 base from J, the junction kept 18 bases outside the gene matches. The CDR3 here is CASMTRLRTSGAIQETQYF. The CDR3 DNA is TGTGCCAGCATGACCAGGCTGAGGACTAGCGGAGCAATCCAAGAGACCCAGTACTTC.

The V gene is TRBV9, the J gene TRBJ2-3; TRBD2 aligns across 8 bases. CDR3 length: 14 amino acids. Losses at the gene ends were 4 bases for V and 6 bases for J; bases not matched to a gene: 7. The germline V gene encodes CDR1 SGDLS and CDR2 YYNGEE. The chain's CDR3 is CASSTSGSGDTQYF. CDR3 DNA: TGTGCCAGCAGCACCAGCGGGAGTGGCGATACGCAGTATTTT.

This clonotype has ten or more counts. The rearrangement links TRBV28 to TRBJ1-2; D is possibly TRBD1 (5 bases). Germline assignment: CDR1 MDHEN and CDR2 SYDVKM. V was pared by 1 base and J by 8 bases, with 14 bases between. This CDR3 has 14 amino acids. In nucleotides, the CDR3 is TGTGCCAGCAGTTTATACGGGGGAGGGGACGGCTACACCTTC. Translated: CASSLYGGGDGYTF.